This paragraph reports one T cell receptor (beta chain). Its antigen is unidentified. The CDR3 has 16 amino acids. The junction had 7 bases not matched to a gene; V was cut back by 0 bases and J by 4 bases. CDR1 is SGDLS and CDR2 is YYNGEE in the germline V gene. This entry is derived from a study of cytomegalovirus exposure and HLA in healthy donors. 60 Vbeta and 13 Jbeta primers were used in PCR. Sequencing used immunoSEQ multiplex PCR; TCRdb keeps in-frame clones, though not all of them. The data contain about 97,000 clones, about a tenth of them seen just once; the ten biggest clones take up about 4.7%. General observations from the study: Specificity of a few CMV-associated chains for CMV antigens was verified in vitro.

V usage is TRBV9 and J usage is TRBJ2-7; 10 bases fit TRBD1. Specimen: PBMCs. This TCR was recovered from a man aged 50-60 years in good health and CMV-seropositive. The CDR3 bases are TGTGCCAGCAGCGTAGGCTTACTGGACAGGGGGTACGAGCAGTACTTC. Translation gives CASSVGLLDRGYEQYF.